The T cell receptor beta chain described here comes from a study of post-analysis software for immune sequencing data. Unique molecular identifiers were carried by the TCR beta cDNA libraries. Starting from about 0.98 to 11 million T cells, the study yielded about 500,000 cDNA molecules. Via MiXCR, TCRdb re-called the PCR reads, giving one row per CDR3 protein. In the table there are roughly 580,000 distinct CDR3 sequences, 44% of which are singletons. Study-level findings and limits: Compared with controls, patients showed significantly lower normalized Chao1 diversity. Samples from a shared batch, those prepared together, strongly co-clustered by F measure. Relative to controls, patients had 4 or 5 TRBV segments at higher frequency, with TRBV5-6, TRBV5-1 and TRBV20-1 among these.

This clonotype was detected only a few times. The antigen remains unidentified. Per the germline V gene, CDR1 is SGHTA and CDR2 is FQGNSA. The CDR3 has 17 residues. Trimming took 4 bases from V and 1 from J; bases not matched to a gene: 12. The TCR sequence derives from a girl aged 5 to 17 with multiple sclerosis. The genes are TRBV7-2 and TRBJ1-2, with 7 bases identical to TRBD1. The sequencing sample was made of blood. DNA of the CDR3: TGTGCCAGCAGCTGGCCCACTGGGACAGACGTTAACTATGGCTACACCTTC. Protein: CASSWPTGTDVNYGYTF. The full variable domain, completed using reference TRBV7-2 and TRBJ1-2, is GAGVSQSPSNKVTEKGKDVELRCDPISGHTALYWYRQSLGQGLEFLIYFQGNSAPDKSGLPSDRFSAERTGGSVSTLTIQRTQQEDSAVYLCASSWPTGTDVNYGYTFGSGTRLTVV.